The 6 T cell receptor beta chains below were found in one sample sequenced in a study of CD8 T cells in ankylosing spondylitis. Findings and limits, study-wide: Ankylosing spondylitis blood appeared to carry a characteristic TCR beta motif of several highly homologous variants.

These receptors lack a known antigen. TCRdb reprocessed the 5' RACE reads via MiXCR and lists one record per CDR3 protein. The sample gives approximately 550,000 distinct CDR3 sequences, 9.5% to 15% of which show up once; around 6.8% is in the top ten. Material: blood, either unsorted or a sorted T cell fraction (not recorded which). Receptors were obtained from a male donor with ankylosing spondylitis.

The chain has TRBV11-2 and TRBJ1-5; D is perhaps TRBD1 (5 bases). V lost 4 bases and J 5 bases, leaving 12 bases between the germline ends. Per the germline V gene, CDR1 is SGHAT and CDR2 is FQNNGV. The CDR3 contains 14 residues. The CDR3 bases are TGTGCCAGCAGCTCCGATGGGGGGTATCAGCCCCAGCATTTT. Its protein is CASSSDGGYQPQHF. The full variable domain, its missing parts supplied by reference TRBV11-2 and TRBJ1-5, is EAGVAQSPRYKIIEKRQSVAFWCNPISGHATLYWYQQILGQGPKLLIQFQNNGVVDDSQLPKDRFSAERLKGVDSTLKIQPAKLEDSAVYLCASSSDGGYQPQHFGDGTRLSIL.

This chain connects TRBV20-1 to TRBJ1-1, with a possible D match to TRBD1 (5 bases). The V gene lost 0 bases and the J gene lost 7 bases, with 9 bases spanning the gap. There are 12 residues in the CDR3. Per germline, CDR1 DFQATT and CDR2 SNEGSKA (reference sequence). CDR3 sequence reads: CSAREGGIEAFF. For the CDR3, the DNA is TGCAGTGCTAGAGAGGGGGGGATTGAAGCTTTCTTT.

The rearrangement uses TRBV20-1 and TRBJ1-5; 9 positions agree with TRBD1. The length of the CDR3 is 15 residues. The J segment lost 8 bases and the V segment lost 5 bases, leaving 13 bases of the junction unmatched. Germline V gives CDR1 DFQATT, CDR2 SNEGSKA (reference sequence). Here the CDR3 reads CSAQTGTGGVKPQHF. DNA of the CDR3: TGCAGTGCTCAAACCGGCACAGGGGGCGTGAAGCCCCAGCATTTT.

This clonotype was recorded only once. The CDR3 loop reads CAADRGGEQYV. The CDR3 region has the DNA TGTGCCGCGGACAGGGGCGGCGAGCAGTACGTC. The chain carries TRBV30 and TRBJ2-7; TRBD1 matches 9 bases. Trimming took 8 bases from V and 6 from J; bases not matched to a gene: 5. Germline assignment: CDR1 GTSNPN and CDR2 SVGIG (reference sequence). The CDR3 extends over 11 amino acids.

This clonotype showed up many times. V is TRBV5-1 and J is TRBJ2-5; D is unclear. The CDR3 is made up of 14 amino acids. V lost 3 bases and J 2 bases, leaving 11 bases between the germline ends. Per germline, CDR1 SGHRS and CDR2 YFSETQ. CDR3 loop: CASSSGTPQETQYF. The DNA for the CDR3 is TGCGCCAGCAGCTCGGGTACGCCGCAAGAGACCCAGTACTTC.

The chain uses TRBV2 and TRBJ1-6; TRBD1 aligns across 7 bases. The CDR3 is made up of 13 amino acids. Trimming took 3 bases from V and 8 from J; bases not matched to a gene: 1. Germline V gives CDR1 SNHLY, CDR2 FYNNEI. The CDR3 bases are TGTGCCAGCAGTGACGACAGGGATTCACCCCTCCACTTT. As protein: CASSDDRDSPLHF. The full variable domain, its missing parts supplied by reference TRBV2 and TRBJ1-6, is EPEVTQTPSHQVTQMGQEVILRCVPISNHLYFYWYRQILGQKVEFLVSFYNNEISEKSEIFDDQFSVERPDGSNFTLKIRSTKLEDSAMYFCASSDDRDSPLHFGNGTRLTVT.